This T cell receptor (beta chain) was identified in a study of PD-1 blockade in classical Hodgkin lymphoma. The germline gives CDR1 MNHEY, CDR2 SMNVEV (reference sequence). Trimming removed 6 bases from V and 2 bases from J; junction bases left unmatched: 12. This CDR3 is built from 16 residues. All patients experienced relapse after autologous stem cell transplantation, and brentuximab vedotin exposure was variable. TCRdb keeps only in-frame clones here, not all; method: immunoSEQ multiplex PCR. The data contain tens of thousands of clones, 85% to 90% of them singletons. The sequence was obtained from a human donor with classical Hodgkin lymphoma. The chain links TRBV27 to TRBJ2-7, with 8 bases fitting TRBD1. This specimen was peripheral blood mononuclear cells (PBMCs), taken at baseline. CDR3 nucleotides: TGTGCCAGCAGCCCCCTTAAGACAGGGGCGCCCTACGAGCAGTACTTC. Translated: CASSPLKTGAPYEQYF.